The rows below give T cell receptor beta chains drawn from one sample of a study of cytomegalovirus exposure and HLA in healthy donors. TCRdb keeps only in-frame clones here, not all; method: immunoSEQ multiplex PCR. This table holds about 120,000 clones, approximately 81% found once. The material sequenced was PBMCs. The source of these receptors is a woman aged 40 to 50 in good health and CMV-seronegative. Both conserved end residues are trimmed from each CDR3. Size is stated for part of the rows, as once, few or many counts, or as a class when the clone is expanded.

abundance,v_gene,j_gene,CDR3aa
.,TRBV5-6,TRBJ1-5,ASSLGPPGALSSNQPQH
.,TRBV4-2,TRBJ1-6,ASSQHRVGLNSPLH
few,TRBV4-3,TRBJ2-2,ASSQEAGVTNTGELF
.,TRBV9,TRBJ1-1,ASSPRQGLNTEAF
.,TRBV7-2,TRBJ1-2,ASSIGQAANYGYT
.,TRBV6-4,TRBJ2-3,ASSPGTSTDTQY
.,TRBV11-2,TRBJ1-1,ASDGGVGTEAF
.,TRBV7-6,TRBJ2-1,ASSQGLAGVHEQF
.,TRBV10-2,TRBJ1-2,ASSEFSSHGYT
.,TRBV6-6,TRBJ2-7,ASSLPTSGSYEQY
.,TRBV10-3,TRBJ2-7,ATSGTGGEYEQY
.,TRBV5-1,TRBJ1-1,ASSETNRVMNTEAF
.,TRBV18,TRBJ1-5,ASSPRSTVASNQPQH
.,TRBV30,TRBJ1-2,AWSSPDSANYGYT
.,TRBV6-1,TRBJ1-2,ASSQTGTGNGYT
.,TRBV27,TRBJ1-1,ASSFGGEMNTEAF
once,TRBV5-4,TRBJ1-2,ASSRTGTANYGYT
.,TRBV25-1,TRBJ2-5,ASSARDRGRLQETQY
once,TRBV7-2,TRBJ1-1,ASSPDSSKNTEAF
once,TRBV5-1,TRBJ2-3,ASSHVRASGSTDTQY
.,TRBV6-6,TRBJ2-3,ASSSPITGGDTQY
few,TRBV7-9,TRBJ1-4,ASSLRTTGRTNEKLF